One T cell receptor beta chain is described in this entry. Its specificity is unknown. Likely a read error: the CDR3 ends without its conserved phenylalanine or tryptophan. This specimen belongs to a study of CD8 T cells in ankylosing spondylitis. This CDR3 is 15 amino acids long. V lost 0 bases and J lost 6; bases outside the gene matches: 7. Germline CDR1 reads MGHRA; CDR2 reads YSYEKL. Quantitative 5'-RACE with molecular barcodes produced the TCR beta libraries. MiXCR was run by TCRdb on the 5' RACE reads, yielding one entry per CDR3 protein. The sample includes some 140,000 distinct CDR3 sequences, more than 7% of them seen just once. Study outcomes and limitations: The clones that were linked to disease were reported to be significantly enriched in matched synovial fluid samples from ankylosing spondylitis patients. Clones linked with disease were CD8+ and fairly uncommon in the peripheral blood. A motif in TCR beta, a set of fewer than ten highly homologous variants, appeared characteristic of ankylosing spondylitis blood.

Sequenced input: synovial fluid, either unsorted or a sorted T cell fraction (not recorded which). The chain links TRBV4-1 to TRBJ2-7; 8 nucleotides line up with TRBD2. The receptor was derived from a male donor with ankylosing spondylitis. The CDR3 nucleotides are TGCGCCAGCAGCCAAGAAGGTAGCGGGACCCGCGAGCAGTACTCC. Its protein product is CASSQEGSGTREQYS.